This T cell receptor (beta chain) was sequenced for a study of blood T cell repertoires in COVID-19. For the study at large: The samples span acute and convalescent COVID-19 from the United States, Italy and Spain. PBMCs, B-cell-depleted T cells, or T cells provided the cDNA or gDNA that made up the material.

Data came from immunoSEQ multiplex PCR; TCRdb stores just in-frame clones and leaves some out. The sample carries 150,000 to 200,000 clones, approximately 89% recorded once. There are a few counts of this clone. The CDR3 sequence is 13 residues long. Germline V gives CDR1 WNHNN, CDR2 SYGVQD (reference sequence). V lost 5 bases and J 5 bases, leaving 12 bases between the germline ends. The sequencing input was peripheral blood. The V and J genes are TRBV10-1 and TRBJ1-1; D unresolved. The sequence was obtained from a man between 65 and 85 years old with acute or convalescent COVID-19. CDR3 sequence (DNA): TGCGCCAGCAGTCGCGGGAGAGAGACTGAAGCTTTCTTT. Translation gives CASSRGRETEAFF.